Described below is a single TCR beta chain sequence and its context. Trimming removed 4 bases from V and 7 bases from J; junction bases left unmatched: 4. The CDR3 loop spans 12 amino acids. From germline, CDR1 is SQVTM and CDR2 ANQGSEA. The data derive from a study of blood T cell repertoires in COVID-19. Study summary: The samples span acute and convalescent COVID-19 from the United States, Italy and Spain. The analysed material was cDNA or gDNA that came from T cells, B-cell-depleted T cells, or PBMCs.

Some clones are missing from TCRdb's copy, which holds only in-frame ones; the method was immunoSEQ multiplex PCR. This sample has around 50,000 clones, with over 65% found just once. V is TRBV29-1 and J is TRBJ2-7; 10 positions agree with TRBD1. The TCR was taken from a human donor in a cohort sampled during active COVID-19. Sequencing used peripheral blood. The CDR3 region is CSVGQGADEQYF. The CDR3 DNA is TGCAGCGTTGGACAGGGGGCGGATGAGCAGTACTTC.